This T cell receptor (beta chain) emerged from a study of T cell responses to AZD1222 COVID-19 vaccine. General study points: Reportedly, nearly half the spike-specific TCRs target unmutated variant regions. The peak T cell response came first, and repertoires were sampled only after it. Regions 160-218 and 743-854 dominated among vaccine-associated CD4 TCRs spanning spike. Donor demographics were predominantly white British with a female majority; clonal diversity may be underestimated.

Note on this clone: No antigen is known for it.

Profiling relied on immunoSEQ multiplex PCR, and the TCRdb table lists in-frame clones only, not all of them. The sample gives about 120,000 clones, around 87% of which show up once; about 3.5% is in the top ten. The CDR3 length is 11 residues. V was shortened by 7 bases and J by 6 bases, with 9 bases between the two germline ends. The germline gives CDR1 SNHLY, CDR2 FYNNEI. This TCR was recovered from an adult in good health. This chain connects TRBV2 to TRBJ1-2; no firm D call. The sequencing used peripheral blood, collected on day 0 of AZD1222 vaccination. CDR3 sequence (DNA): TGTGCCAGCATAGGCGAAAATGGCTACACCTTC. Translated: CASIGENGYTF.